This TCR beta chain appears in the sequencing data of a study of identical twins. Study-level findings and limits: There were fewer insertions in abundant cord blood beta clonotypes, but memory repertoires showed no such pattern. Out-of-frame alpha sequences common to twins exhibited a surplus of low generation probability.

In TCRdb, the 5' RACE reads were re-called with MiXCR into one record per CDR3 protein. The top ten clones hold under 3.5% of a sample with approximately 600,000 distinct CDR3 sequences, 9.6% of them seen once. This clonotype has at least ten counts. The antigen is unknown. The length of the CDR3 is 15 residues. Looked up from germline, CDR1 is SGHTA and CDR2 is FQGNSA. V was clipped by 1 base and J by 2 bases, with 9 bases between them. These same data were also listed under a study on yellow fever vaccine responses in identical twins.

The V call is TRBV7-2, the J call TRBJ1-3, with D tentatively TRBD1 (5 bases). The clonotype was recovered from a woman in her late teens or twenties in good health. Sequenced input: PBMCs. CDR3 region: CASSLVLGAGNTIYF. Written as DNA, the CDR3 is TGTGCCAGCAGCTTAGTCTTGGGGGCTGGAAACACCATATATTTT.